This T cell receptor (beta chain) was documented in a study of blood T cell repertoires in COVID-19. Study in general: Italy, Spain and the United States were the sources of the convalescent and acute COVID-19 samples. Sources were T cells, B-cell-depleted T cells, or PBMCs; the material itself was cDNA or gDNA.

Authors' analysis steps: Using reference gene primer amplification, nucleated cell counts were estimated. Produced via immunoSEQ multiplex PCR; TCRdb's table is partial and in-frame only. That table is the source of V, J and clone size, and D and trimming were worked out from the DNA. The sample has 96,000 or so clones; approximately 91% are singletons. Trimming shortened V by 7 bases and J by 4 bases, and 19 bases separated the two germline ends. Germline V gives CDR1 SGDLS, CDR2 YYNGEE. The CDR3 loop spans 15 amino acids. This chain links TRBV9 with TRBJ2-3; a possible D gene is TRBD2 (5 bases). The clonotype originates from a man aged 55 to 69 with acute or convalescent COVID-19. Sequenced sample: peripheral blood. CDR3 sequence reads: CASGETSSTADTQYF. The CDR3 DNA follows: TGTGCCAGCGGGGAGACCTCTAGTACCGCAGATACGCAGTATTTT. Full variable domain (missing parts from reference TRBV9 and TRBJ2-3): DSGVTQTPKHLITATGQRVTLRCSPRSGDLSVYWYQQSLDQGLQFLIQYYNGEERAKGNILERFSAQQFPDLHSELNLSSLELGDSALYFCASGETSSTADTQYFGPGTRLTVL.